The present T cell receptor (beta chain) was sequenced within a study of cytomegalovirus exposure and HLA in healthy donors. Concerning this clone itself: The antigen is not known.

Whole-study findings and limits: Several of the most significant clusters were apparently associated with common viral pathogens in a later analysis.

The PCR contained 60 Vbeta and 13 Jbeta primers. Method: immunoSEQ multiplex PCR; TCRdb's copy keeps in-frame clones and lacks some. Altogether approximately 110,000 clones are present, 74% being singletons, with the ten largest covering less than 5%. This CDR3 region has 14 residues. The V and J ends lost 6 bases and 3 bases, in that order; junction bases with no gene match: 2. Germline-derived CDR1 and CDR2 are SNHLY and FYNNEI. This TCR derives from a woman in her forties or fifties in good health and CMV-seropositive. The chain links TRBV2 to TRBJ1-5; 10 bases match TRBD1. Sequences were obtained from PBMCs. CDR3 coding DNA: TGTGCCAGCAGAGGGACAGGGGCCAATCAGCCCCAGCATTTT. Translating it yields CASRGTGANQPQHF.